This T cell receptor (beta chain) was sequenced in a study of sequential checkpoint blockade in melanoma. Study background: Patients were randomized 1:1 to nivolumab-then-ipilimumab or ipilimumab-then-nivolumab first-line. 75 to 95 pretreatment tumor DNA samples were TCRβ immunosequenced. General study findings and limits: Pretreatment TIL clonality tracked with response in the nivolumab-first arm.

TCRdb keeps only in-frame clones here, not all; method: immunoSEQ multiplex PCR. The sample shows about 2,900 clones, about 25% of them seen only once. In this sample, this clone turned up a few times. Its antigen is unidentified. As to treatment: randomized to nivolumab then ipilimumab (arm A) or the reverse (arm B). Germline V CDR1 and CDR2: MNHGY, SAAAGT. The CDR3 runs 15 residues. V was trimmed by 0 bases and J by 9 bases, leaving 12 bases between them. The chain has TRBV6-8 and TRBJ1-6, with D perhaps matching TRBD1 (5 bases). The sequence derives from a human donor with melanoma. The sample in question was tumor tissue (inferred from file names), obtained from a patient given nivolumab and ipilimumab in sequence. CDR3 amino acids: CASSYSWGGGSPLHF. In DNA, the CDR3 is TGTGCCAGCAGTTACTCGTGGGGGGGAGGTTCACCCCTCCACTTT.